Shown below are 25 T cell receptor beta chains from a single sample sequenced in a study of OX40 agonist ivuxolimab in advanced cancers. Sequencing was performed with immunoSEQ multiplex PCR; in TCRdb, only in-frame clones are kept and a portion is missing. The data hold some 43,000 clones, with approximately 86% observed a single time. The specimen was CD4+ or CD8+ T cells sorted from blood, collected in a trial of the OX40 agonist ivuxolimab. The receptors shown here come from an adult with an advanced solid tumor such as melanoma, head and neck, liver or kidney cancer.

This clone was counted only a few times. The chain carries TRBV18 and TRBJ2-2; 13 nucleotides align to TRBD2. J was trimmed by 7 bases and V by 3 bases; bases with no gene match: 2. CDR3 size: 15 residues. Germline V gives CDR1 KGHSH, CDR2 LQKENI. The CDR3, as DNA: TGTGCCAGCTCACCGGGACTAGCGGGAAACGGGGAGCTGTTTTTT. Protein sequence: CASSPGLAGNGELFF.

This rearrangement joins TRBV6-6 to TRBJ1-5; no clear D gene. V was clipped by 6 bases and J by 5 bases, with 14 bases between them. There are 14 residues in the CDR3. CDR1 and CDR2 from the germline V gene are MNHNY and SVGAGI (reference sequence). In nucleotides, the CDR3 is TGTGCCAGCAGAGAGAGTGGAGGAGATCAGCCCCAGCATTTT. This codes for CASRESGGDQPQHF.

This rearrangement joins TRBV2 to TRBJ2-7, with D perhaps being TRBD1 or TRBD2 (5 bases each). CDR1 and CDR2 from the germline V gene are SNHLY and FYNNEI. The CDR3 sequence is 14 residues long. Trimming pared 8 bases from V and 1 base from J, leaving 15 bases between. Here the CDR3 reads CASGEGTLSYEQYF. CDR3 bases: TGTGCCAGCGGGGAAGGGACCCTTTCCTACGAGCAGTACTTC.

This chain links TRBV19 with TRBJ1-1, with D perhaps matching TRBD1 (6 bases). The CDR3 has 14 amino acids. Germline V gives CDR1 LNHDA, CDR2 SQIVND (reference sequence). The ends were cut back, 3 bases at V and 1 base at J, with 9 bases in the middle. Written as DNA, the CDR3 is TGTGCCAGTAGTATGATACAGGGGAACACTGAAGCTTTCTTT. Translated, it gives CASSMIQGNTEAFF.

The rearrangement links TRBV4-1 to TRBJ2-5, with TRBD2 identical over 9 bases. V lost 2 bases, J lost 5 bases, and 12 bases stayed unmatched. Germline V gives CDR1 MGHRA, CDR2 YSYEKL. This CDR3 is 17 amino acids long. The CDR3 bases are TGCGCCAGCAGCCAAAGGATAGGCGGGGGGGCAGGTGAGACCCAGTACTTC. It is translated as CASSQRIGGGAGETQYF.

This clone came up a few times. This chain connects TRBV6-9 to TRBJ2-7; D remains ambiguous. V lost 6 bases to trimming and J lost 2 bases, with 11 bases between them. The CDR3 loop spans 13 amino acids. CDR1 MNHGY and CDR2 SVAAGI come from the germline V gene. The CDR3: CASRTEGPYEQYF. CDR3 DNA sequence: TGTGCCAGCAGGACGGAAGGTCCCTACGAGCAGTACTTC.

J is TRBJ2-2 and V is TRBV28; D perhaps matches TRBD2 (5 bases). Trimming shortened V by 6 bases and J by 8 bases, and 10 bases separated the two germline ends. Germline values: CDR1 MDHEN, CDR2 SYDVKM. The CDR3 is 12 amino acids. CDR3 in amino acids: CASRKPGGELFF. The CDR3 DNA reads as TGTGCCAGCAGAAAGCCGGGAGGGGAGCTGTTTTTT.

This chain links TRBV12-5 with TRBJ2-1; D unresolved. The germline V gene has CDR1 LGHNT and CDR2 FRNRAP. V lost 0 bases and J 4 bases, leaving 7 bases between the germline ends. CDR3 length: 14 amino acids. The CDR3 coding sequence is TGTGCTAGTGGTTTGGTACCCTCATACAATGAGCAGTTCTTC. It specifies CASGLVPSYNEQFF.

The chain recombines TRBV5-4 with TRBJ1-1; D unclear. CDR1 and CDR2 from the germline V gene are SGHNT and YYREEE (reference sequence). The CDR3 runs 12 residues. V was shortened by 2 bases and J by 1 base, with 3 bases between the two germline ends. CDR3 amino acids: CASSLWNTEAFF. CDR3 DNA: TGTGCCAGCAGCTTATGGAACACTGAAGCTTTCTTT.

V and J are TRBV7-3 and TRBJ2-3; D uncertain. The CDR3 is 14 residues long. CDR1 and CDR2 from the germline V gene are SGHTA and FQGTGA. The V and J ends lost 5 bases and 2 bases respectively, with 11 bases between them. In DNA form, the CDR3 reads TGTGCCAGCAGCCATGGACGTATCACAGATACGCAGTATTTT. It translates to CASSHGRITDTQYF.

The chain combines TRBV13 with TRBJ1-2; D is undetermined. Germline CDR1 is PRHDT and CDR2 is FYEKMQ (reference sequence). The CDR3 sequence is 13 residues long. V was pared by 5 bases and J by 3 bases, with 10 bases between. The CDR3 is CASSARDYYGYTF. The DNA for the CDR3 is TGTGCCAGCAGCGCCCGGGATTACTATGGCTACACCTTC.

The chain has TRBV5-4 and TRBJ2-6; D assignment may be TRBD1 or TRBD2 (5 bases each). Per germline, CDR1 SGHNT and CDR2 YYREEE (reference sequence). The CDR3 runs to 15 residues. V was pared by 1 base and J by 3 bases, with 8 bases between. The CDR3 DNA follows: TGTGCCAGCAGCTTGACGAGGGGTGGGGCCAACGTCCTGACTTTC. Translation gives CASSLTRGGANVLTF.

The chain is built from TRBV6-5 and TRBJ1-2; no clear D. The V end lost 2 bases, the J end lost 5 bases, and 9 bases lay between the germline ends. Germline CDR1 is MNHEY and CDR2 is SVGAGI. CDR3 length equals 13 residues. CDR3 loop: CASSYGMSYGYTF. Written as DNA, the CDR3 is TGTGCCAGCAGTTACGGGATGTCGTATGGCTACACCTTC.

The V call is TRBV28, the J call TRBJ1-5; possible D gene TRBD1, 6 bases. V was clipped by 8 bases and J by 0 bases, with 17 bases between them. This CDR3 is 16 amino acids long. Looked up from germline, CDR1 is MDHEN and CDR2 is SYDVKM. This chain's CDR3 is CASVGGGLYSNQPQHF. CDR3 nucleotides: TGTGCCAGCGTAGGGGGGGGGCTATATAGCAATCAGCCCCAGCATTTT. Looking up the rest from reference TRBV28 and TRBJ1-5 gives the full variable domain: DVKVTQSSRYLVKRTGEKVFLECVQDMDHENMFWYRQDPGLGLRLIYFSYDVKMKEKGDIPEGYSVSREKKERFSLILESASTNQTSMYLCASVGGGLYSNQPQHFGDGTRLSIL.

This clone appeared once. The chain carries TRBV5-5 and TRBJ2-7, with unresolved D. The CDR3 has 15 amino acids. Germline V CDR1 and CDR2: SGHKS, YYEKEE (reference sequence). With 1 base removed from V and 0 bases from J, the gap between germline ends came to 11 bases. The CDR3 here is CASSLRLESSYEQYF. Written as DNA, the CDR3 is TGTGCCAGCAGCTTGCGGCTGGAGAGCTCCTACGAGCAGTACTTC.

V and J are TRBV5-1 and TRBJ1-4; 9 nucleotides line up with TRBD1. The length of the CDR3 is 14 residues. Germline trimming cut 4 bases from V and 7 bases from J; bases unmatched to any gene: 5. The germline gives CDR1 SGHRS, CDR2 YFSETQ. This CDR3 reads CASSKGQGVEKLFF. CDR3 coding DNA: TGCGCCAGCAGCAAGGGACAGGGTGTTGAAAAACTGTTTTTT.

The chain recombines TRBV19 with TRBJ2-3; a weak D match, TRBD2 (6 bases). CDR3 length: 16 residues. Trimming removed 5 bases at V and 2 bases at J, with 17 bases between. Germline V lookup: CDR1 LNHDA, CDR2 SQIVND (reference sequence). The CDR3 bases are TGTGCCAGTAGTGGGGGGACGACCGGGTCCACAGATACGCAGTATTTT. It specifies CASSGGTTGSTDTQYF.

This chain joins TRBV6-1 and TRBJ2-7, with 7 bases identical to TRBD2. There are 14 residues in the CDR3. Looked up from germline, CDR1 is MNHNS and CDR2 is SASEGT. The V gene end was trimmed by 10 bases and the J gene end by 2 bases; junction bases not matched to a gene: 11. This CDR3 reads CATRRAGVTYEQYF. The DNA for the CDR3 is TGTGCCACTCGGCGTGCGGGGGTGACCTACGAGCAGTACTTC.

This chain links TRBV6-4 with TRBJ1-6; D is possibly TRBD1 (6 bases). CDR3 length: 15 residues. The ends were cut back, 5 bases at V and 7 bases at J, with 15 bases in the middle. Germline lookup yields CDR1 MRHNA and CDR2 SNTAGT. The CDR3 loop is CASSRGGAVNSPLHF. For the CDR3, the DNA is TGTGCCAGCAGTCGGGGGGGGGCGGTCAATTCACCCCTCCACTTT.

The chain is built from TRBV19 and TRBJ1-2; no clear D gene. The CDR3 contains 13 residues. From germline, CDR1 is LNHDA and CDR2 SQIVND (reference sequence). V was clipped by 7 bases and J by 7 bases, with 16 bases between them. The CDR3 DNA reads TGTGCCAGTACCTACCGCGGGGATGGTGGCTACACCTTC. Translating it yields CASTYRGDGGYTF. Drawing the rest from reference TRBV19 and TRBJ1-2, the complete variable domain is DGGITQSPKYLFRKEGQNVTLSCEQNLNHDAMYWYRQDPGQGLRLIYYSQIVNDFQKGDIAEGYSVSREKKESFPLTVTSAQKNPTAFYLCASTYRGDGGYTFGSGTRLTVV.

The chain links TRBV4-2 to TRBJ1-6; D ambiguous. In germline, CDR1 is LGHNA, CDR2 YNFKEQ. With 0 bases removed from V and 7 bases from J, the gap between germline ends came to 16 bases. The CDR3 extends over 17 amino acids. This chain's CDR3 is CASSQEPGWGGNSPLHF. The CDR3 DNA sequence: TGTGCCAGCAGCCAAGAGCCGGGATGGGGAGGAAATTCACCCCTCCACTTT.

The V gene is TRBV11-2, the J gene TRBJ2-2; D unclear. Germline assignment: CDR1 SGHAT and CDR2 FQNNGV. Between the trimmed V and J ends, which lost 5 bases and 0 bases, there was a span of 10 bases. The CDR3 length is 15 residues. DNA of the CDR3: TGTGCCAGCAGCGAAGACTCCTCGAACACCGGGGAGCTGTTTTTT. Translating it yields CASSEDSSNTGELFF.

This chain links TRBV5-1 with TRBJ2-3; TRBD2 aligns across 10 bases. This CDR3 spans 15 amino acids. Germline V gene data show CDR1 as SGHRS and CDR2 as YFSETQ. J was trimmed by 2 bases and V by 7 bases; bases with no gene match: 7. In nucleotides, the CDR3 is TGCGCCAGCGCTGTAGCGGGGGGATACACAGATACGCAGTATTTT. Residues: CASAVAGGYTDTQYF.

This clone was seen a few times. The chain couples TRBV7-6 to TRBJ2-7; D is ambiguous. Trimming took 5 bases from V and 6 from J, leaving 14 bases between them. Germline V lookup: CDR1 SGHVS, CDR2 FNYEAQ. This CDR3 comprises 13 residues. In DNA form, the CDR3 reads TGTGCCAGCAGCCCCCTTGAACCCGGCGAGCAGTACTTC. Its protein is CASSPLEPGEQYF.

This clone was counted a few times. The rearrangement joins TRBV7-9 to TRBJ2-6; D call uncertain. Trimming cost V 1 base and J 4 bases, with 8 bases left between them. The germline V gene encodes CDR1 SEHNR and CDR2 FQNEAQ (reference sequence). The CDR3 has 15 residues. CDR3 loop: CASSLGGSGANVLTF. The CDR3 DNA reads TGTGCCAGCAGCTTAGGCGGTTCCGGGGCCAACGTCCTGACTTTC.